The subject of this entry is one T cell receptor (beta chain). This specimen belongs to a study of blood T cell repertoires in COVID-19. Study at large: Collection of acute and convalescent COVID-19 samples took place in the United States, Italy and Spain. T cells, B-cell-depleted T cells, or PBMCs provided the cDNA or gDNA that served as material.

Clones were read by immunoSEQ multiplex PCR, and TCRdb kept only the in-frame ones, dropping some. The sample has around 220,000 clones; about 85% are singletons. The CDR3 has 14 residues. The junction had 7 bases not matched to a gene; V was cut back by 4 bases and J by 6 bases. CDR1 is MNHEY, CDR2 SVGEGT, per germline. Grouping used clinical history reported by participants in a survey and questionnaire. This clonotype originated in a woman aged 25 to 39 with acute COVID-19. The chain joins TRBV6-2 or TRBV6-3 to TRBJ2-7; 9 bases map to TRBD1. Sequencing used PBMCs or T cells enriched from blood (not recorded which). For the CDR3, the DNA is TGTGCCAGCAGTTTCTCGGGGACAGGGTTCGAGCAGTACTTC. Translation: CASSFSGTGFEQYF.